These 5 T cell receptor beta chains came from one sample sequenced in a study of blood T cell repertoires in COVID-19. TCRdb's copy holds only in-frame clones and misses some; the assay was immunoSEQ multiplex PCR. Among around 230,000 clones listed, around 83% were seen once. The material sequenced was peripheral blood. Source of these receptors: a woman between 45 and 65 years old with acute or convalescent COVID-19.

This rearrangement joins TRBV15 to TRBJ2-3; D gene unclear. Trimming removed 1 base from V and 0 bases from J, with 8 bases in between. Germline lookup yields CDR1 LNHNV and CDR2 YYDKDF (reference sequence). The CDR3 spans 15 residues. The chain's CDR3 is CATSRAGSSTDTQYF. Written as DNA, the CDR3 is TGTGCCACCAGCAGAGCAGGCTCTAGCACAGATACGCAGTATTTT.

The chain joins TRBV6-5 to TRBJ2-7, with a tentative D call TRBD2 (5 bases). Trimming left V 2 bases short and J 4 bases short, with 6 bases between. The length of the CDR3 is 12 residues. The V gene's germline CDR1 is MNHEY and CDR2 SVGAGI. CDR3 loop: CASSYPGYEQYF. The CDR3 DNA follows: TGTGCCAGCAGTTACCCGGGGTACGAGCAGTACTTC.

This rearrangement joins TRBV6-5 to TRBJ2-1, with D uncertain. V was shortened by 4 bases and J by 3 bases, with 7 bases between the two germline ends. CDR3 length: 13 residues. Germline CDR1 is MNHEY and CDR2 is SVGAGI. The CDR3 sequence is CASSFNSYNEQFF. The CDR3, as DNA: TGTGCCAGCAGTTTCAACAGCTACAATGAGCAGTTCTTC.

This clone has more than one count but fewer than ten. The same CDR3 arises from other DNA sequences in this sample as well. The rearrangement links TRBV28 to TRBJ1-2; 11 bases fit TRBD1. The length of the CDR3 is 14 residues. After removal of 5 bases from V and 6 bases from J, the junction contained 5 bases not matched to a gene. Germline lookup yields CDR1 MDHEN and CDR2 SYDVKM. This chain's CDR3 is CASSRDRGVDGYTF. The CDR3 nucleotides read TGTGCCAGCAGTCGGGACAGGGGGGTTGATGGCTACACCTTC.

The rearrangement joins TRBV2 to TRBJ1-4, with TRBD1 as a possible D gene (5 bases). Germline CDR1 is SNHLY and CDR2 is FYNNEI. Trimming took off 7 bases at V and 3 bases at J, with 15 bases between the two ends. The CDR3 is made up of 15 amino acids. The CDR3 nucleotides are TGTGCCAGCACCCGACGGGGGACGCCTAATGAAAAACTGTTTTTT. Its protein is CASTRRGTPNEKLFF. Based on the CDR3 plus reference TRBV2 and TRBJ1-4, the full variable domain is EPEVTQTPSHQVTQMGQEVILRCVPISNHLYFYWYRQILGQKVEFLVSFYNNEISEKSEIFDDQFSVERPDGSNFTLKIRSTKLEDSAMYFCASTRRGTPNEKLFFGSGTQLSVL.